This TCR beta chain was recorded in a study of patients and donors after allogeneic stem cell transplantation. TCRdb ran MiXCR on the RT-PCR reads and lists one entry per CDR3 protein. The table records approximately 200,000 distinct CDR3 sequences, roughly two fifths of them present only once. Only a few counts were recorded for this clonotype. The receptor comes from a human donor who was either an allogeneic HSCT recipient or a stem cell or donor lymphocyte infusion donor (not recorded which). It is not recorded whose cells these are; they may come from a transplant donor. The sequencing input was blood, either unsorted or a sorted T cell fraction (not recorded which).

CDR3 amino acids: CSVASSTGVRNGYTF. CDR3 in DNA: TGCAGCGTTGCCTCATCTACAGGGGTCCGGAATGGCTACACCTTC. The rearrangement joins TRBV29-1 to TRBJ1-2; 7 bases are a match to TRBD1. The CDR3 runs to 15 residues. V lost 4 bases and J lost 6; bases outside the gene matches: 14. The germline V gene has CDR1 SQVTM and CDR2 ANQGSEA.